Each of the 23 T cell receptor beta chains below was sequenced from the same sample in a study of OX40 agonist ivuxolimab in advanced cancers. Sequencing used immunoSEQ multiplex PCR; TCRdb keeps in-frame clones, though not all of them. This sample has fewer than 20,000 clones, with roughly 87% found just once. Here the sequenced sample was CD4+ or CD8+ T cells sorted from blood, taken in a trial of the OX40 agonist ivuxolimab. The receptors were sampled from an adult with an advanced solid tumor such as melanoma, head and neck, liver or kidney cancer.

The chain links TRBV9 to TRBJ1-1; D call uncertain. The V gene's germline CDR1 is SGDLS and CDR2 YYNGEE. The CDR3 has 14 amino acids. V was trimmed by 0 bases and J by 0 bases, leaving 6 bases between them. CDR3 DNA: TGTGCCAGCAGCGTAGATGGGGTGAACACTGAAGCTTTCTTT. Its translation: CASSVDGVNTEAFF.

V and J are TRBV21-1 and TRBJ1-2; the table gives TRBD1 as D, unverified against the DNA. TRBV21-1 is given as a pseudogene. The CDR3 is 17 amino acids. CDR3 residues: CASSNNNSTGQSHGYTF. DNA for the CDR3: TGTGCCAGCAGCAACAATAATTCGACGGGACAGAGCCATGGCTACACCTTC.

This chain links TRBV29-1 with TRBJ1-1, with TRBD1 matching 10 bases. The CDR3 runs 11 residues. Germline lookup yields CDR1 SQVTM and CDR2 ANQGSEA. The CDR3 nucleotides read TGCAGAGGGACAGGGGACACTGAAGCTTTCTTT. It encodes CRGTGDTEAFF.

The V and J genes are TRBV21-1 and TRBJ1-1; the DNA was not used to check the table's D call, TRBD1. TRBV21-1 is a documented pseudogene. This CDR3 has 13 residues. CDR3 region: CASSKGQNTEAFF. CDR3 DNA: TGTGCCAGCAGCAAGGGACAGAACACTGAAGCTTTCTTT.

V and J are TRBV5-8 and TRBJ1-2, with TRBD1 matching 8 bases. The junction had 7 bases not matched to a gene; V was cut back by 2 bases and J by 4 bases. From germline, CDR1 is SGHTS and CDR2 YDEGEE. The CDR3 runs 15 residues. Here the CDR3 DNA reads TGTGCCAGCAGCTTAGGGCAGGGGGCAGGCTATGGCTACACCTTC. It is translated as CASSLGQGAGYGYTF.

The V and J genes are TRBV13 and TRBJ2-2; 7 positions match TRBD1. CDR1 and CDR2 from the germline V gene are PRHDT and FYEKMQ (reference sequence). Trimming cost V 7 bases and J 1 base; bases outside gene matches: 12. The length of the CDR3 is 17 residues. The CDR3 sequence: CASTYPPGQRNTGELFF. In nucleotides, the CDR3 is TGTGCCAGCACCTACCCCCCGGGACAGAGGAACACCGGGGAGCTGTTTTTT.

V and J are TRBV5-4 and TRBJ2-7, with D perhaps matching TRBD1 or TRBD2 (5 bases each). CDR3 length: 15 amino acids. The V gene's germline CDR1 is SGHNT and CDR2 YYREEE (reference sequence). The V gene lost 0 bases and the J gene lost 3 bases, with 13 bases spanning the gap. CDR3 loop: CASSLDRQGVYEQYF. The CDR3 DNA sequence: TGTGCCAGCAGCTTGGACCGGCAGGGAGTCTACGAGCAGTACTTC.

The gene calls are TRBV13 and TRBJ2-7; the D gene is possibly TRBD2 (6 bases). The CDR3 consists of 12 residues. The germline V gene encodes CDR1 PRHDT and CDR2 FYEKMQ (reference sequence). With 3 bases removed from V and 6 bases from J, the gap between germline ends came to 9 bases. CDR3 protein: CASSFTSSEQYF. The CDR3 DNA follows: TGTGCCAGCAGCTTTACTAGCTCCGAGCAGTACTTC.

V usage is TRBV9 and J usage is TRBJ2-3; D is possibly TRBD2 (6 bases). CDR1 and CDR2 from the germline V gene are SGDLS and YYNGEE. V lost 0 bases to trimming and J lost 1 base, with 12 bases between them. This CDR3 is 16 amino acids long. The CDR3 DNA reads TGTGCCAGCAGCGTAGAGGGCGGCGGGGGCACAGATACGCAGTATTTT. As protein: CASSVEGGGGTDTQYF.

This clone has only a few counts. The chain joins TRBV15 to TRBJ2-2; 11 nucleotides match TRBD1. Trimming at V came to 8 bases and at J to 5 bases, leaving 7 bases not matched to a gene. CDR3 length: 15 residues. The germline CDR1 and CDR2 sequences are LNHNV and YYDKDF (reference sequence). As DNA, the CDR3 is TGTGCCACCGTCTCGGACAGGGGGCGGACCGGGGAGCTGTTTTTT. Protein: CATVSDRGRTGELFF. The full variable domain, in which reference TRBV15 and TRBJ2-2 provide the parts outside the CDR3, is DAMVIQNPRYQVTQFGKPVTLSCSQTLNHNVMYWYQQKSSQAPKLLFHYYDKDFNNEADTPDNFQSRRPNTSFCFLDIRSPGLGDTAMYLCATVSDRGRTGELFFGEGSRLTVL.

This chain links TRBV14 with TRBJ2-7; 9 bases agree with TRBD1. The CDR3 has 15 amino acids. CDR1 and CDR2 from the germline V gene are SGHDN and FVKESK. V lost 5 bases to trimming and J lost 6 bases; unmatched junction nucleotides: 11. The CDR3 coding sequence is TGTGCCAGCAGCATAACCGGGACAGGGTTCGGCGAGCAGTACTTC. It codes for CASSITGTGFGEQYF.

The rearrangement joins TRBV10-1 to TRBJ1-2, with unresolved D. Germline CDR1 WNHNN, CDR2 SYGVQD (reference sequence). Trimming took 5 bases from V and 8 from J, leaving 18 bases between them. The CDR3 consists of 14 residues. CDR3 sequence: CASSPSGTGPGYTF. The CDR3 region has the DNA TGCGCCAGCAGTCCGAGCGGTACGGGCCCCGGCTACACCTTC.

The gene calls are TRBV5-4 and TRBJ1-5; D gene ambiguous. The CDR3 has 14 residues. Germline CDR1 is SGHNT and CDR2 is YYREEE (reference sequence). The ends were cut back, 2 bases at V and 3 bases at J, with 9 bases in the middle. CDR3 residues: CASSFGPTNQPQHF. As DNA, the CDR3 is TGTGCCAGCAGCTTTGGTCCGACCAATCAGCCCCAGCATTTT.

The rearrangement links TRBV9 to TRBJ2-7; TRBD1 agrees at 9 bases. Germline CDR1 and CDR2: SGDLS and YYNGEE. With 4 bases clipped from V and 5 bases from J, the junction kept 4 bases outside the gene matches. This CDR3 spans 13 amino acids. The DNA for the CDR3 is TGTGCCAGCAGCACATGGGACAGGGACGAGCAGTACTTC. It specifies CASSTWDRDEQYF.

This clone was counted only a few times. The J gene is TRBJ1-1, the V gene TRBV29-1; D call uncertain. Trimming left V 7 bases short and J 8 bases short, with 17 bases between. Looked up from germline, CDR1 is SQVTM and CDR2 is ANQGSEA. The CDR3 totals 12 residues. In DNA, the CDR3 is TGCAGCGCATTAGAGCTAAACTGGGAAGCTTTCTTT. Encoded protein: CSALELNWEAFF.

This clone turned up a few times. V usage is TRBV2 and J usage is TRBJ1-2, with D possibly matching TRBD1 (6 bases). This CDR3 comprises 14 residues. V shed 3 bases and J shed 4 bases, with 12 bases lying between them. From germline, CDR1 is SNHLY and CDR2 FYNNEI. This CDR3 reads CASSDRTDFYGYTF. In DNA, the CDR3 is TGTGCCAGCAGTGACCGGACAGACTTCTATGGCTACACCTTC. The full variable domain, rest sourced from reference TRBV2 and TRBJ1-2, is EPEVTQTPSHQVTQMGQEVILRCVPISNHLYFYWYRQILGQKVEFLVSFYNNEISEKSEIFDDQFSVERPDGSNFTLKIRSTKLEDSAMYFCASSDRTDFYGYTFGSGTRLTVV.

This chain uses TRBV4-1 with TRBJ1-2; possibly TRBD1 for D (5 bases). CDR3 length: 14 amino acids. V gave up 2 bases and J gave up 2 bases, with 9 bases separating them. From germline, CDR1 is MGHRA and CDR2 YSYEKL. The CDR3 region is CASSQRDGNYGYTF. The CDR3 nucleotides are TGCGCCAGCAGCCAAAGGGACGGGAACTATGGCTACACCTTC.

The V and J genes are TRBV4-1 and TRBJ2-1, with 10 bases fitting TRBD2. CDR1 MGHRA and CDR2 YSYEKL come from the germline V gene. The CDR3 is made up of 15 amino acids. V lost 4 bases and J lost 4; bases outside the gene matches: 4. This CDR3 is CASSLRTSGYNEQFF. The CDR3 DNA sequence: TGCGCCAGCAGCCTTCGGACTAGCGGTTACAATGAGCAGTTCTTC.

The chain recombines TRBV5-6 with TRBJ1-4; D possibly corresponds to TRBD1 (5 bases). Per germline, CDR1 SGHDT and CDR2 YYEEEE. V was cut by 2 bases and J by 8 bases, with 16 bases left in between. CDR3 length: 15 residues. DNA of the CDR3: TGTGCCAGCAGCTTATACAGGAGGATGGGGGAAAAACTGTTTTTT. This encodes CASSLYRRMGEKLFF.

The chain joins TRBV4-1 to TRBJ2-7; D possibly uses TRBD1 or TRBD2 (5 bases each). The length of the CDR3 is 13 residues. V lost 4 bases and J 3 bases, leaving 10 bases between the germline ends. Looked up from germline, CDR1 is MGHRA and CDR2 is YSYEKL. DNA of the CDR3: TGCGCCAGCAGCCCGGGACCAAGCTACGAGCAGTACTTC. Its translation: CASSPGPSYEQYF.

This clone was counted only a few times. The rearrangement uses TRBV2 and TRBJ1-5, with D possibly being TRBD1 (5 bases). Germline assignment: CDR1 SNHLY and CDR2 FYNNEI. Trimming took 8 bases from V and 0 from J, leaving 14 bases between them. The CDR3 has 15 residues. In nucleotides, the CDR3 is TGTGCCAGCTTGTCAGGGAGGATTAGCAATCAGCCCCAGCATTTT. Translation: CASLSGRISNQPQHF.

DNA for the CDR3: TGTGCCAGCAGTACACTCCGGGCCTACGAGCAGTACTTC. Translating gives CASSTLRAYEQYF. The chain recombines TRBV6-5 with TRBJ2-7; D call uncertain. Trimming cost V 5 bases and J 2 bases, with 10 bases left between them. CDR3 length: 13 amino acids. CDR1 MNHEY and CDR2 SVGAGI come from the germline V gene.

The chain combines TRBV6-1 with TRBJ1-4; possibly TRBD1 for D (6 bases). Trimming removed 5 bases from V and 8 bases from J, with 12 bases in between. Germline V gives CDR1 MNHNS, CDR2 SASEGT. CDR3 length equals 13 residues. This CDR3 reads CASSNPQGEKLFF. The CDR3 coding sequence is TGTGCCAGCAGTAACCCCCAGGGGGAAAAACTGTTTTTT.